Listed below are T cell receptor beta chains from one sample, sequenced in a study of graft-versus-host responses after intestinal transplantation. Using immunoSEQ multiplex PCR, the repertoire was profiled, and TCRdb retains in-frame clones only, with some absent. The repertoire holds 1,500 to 2,000 clones, less than 90% seen once, with approximately 3.5% in the top ten. Material: ileum tissue, obtained roughly 8 weeks after intestinal transplant. The receptors shown here come from a human patient who received an intestinal transplant, so some T cells may come from the graft donor. Each CDR3 is given with its conserved first and last residue. D genes are given only for firm matches. Rows may omit the clone size; those that give it use once, few, many or a size class.

D gene	V gene	clone size	J gene	CDR3 DNA	CDR3 protein
TRBD2	TRBV30	NA	TRBJ2-1	TGTGCTTGGCACGGGCGGGGGGGCGGGTATCATGAGCAGTTCTTC	CAWHGRGGGYHEQFF
NA	TRBV7-2	NA	TRBJ1-6	TGTGCCAGCAGGAATAATTCACCCCTCCACTTT	CASRNNSPLHF
NA	TRBV7-9	NA	TRBJ2-5	TGTGCCAGCAGCTTAGAGGTGGCAGGGGCAGAGACCCAGTACTTC	CASSLEVAGAETQYF
NA	TRBV4-1	NA	TRBJ1-2	TGCGCCAGCAGCCTTTCCTCCGGGACGTCACGCTATGGCTACACCTTC	CASSLSSGTSRYGYTF
NA	TRBV4-1	few	TRBJ1-1	TGCGCCAGCAGCCAACCAACTCGGGATATGAACACTGAAGCTTTCTTT	CASSQPTRDMNTEAFF
NA	TRBV6-5	once	TRBJ1-1	TGTGCCAGCAGTTACAATTTGAACACTGAAGCTTTCTTT	CASSYNLNTEAFF
TRBD1	TRBV10-1	NA	TRBJ1-1	TGCGCCAGCAGTGAGTCGATTGGACAGGGGAGCACTGAAGCTTTCTTT	CASSESIGQGSTEAFF
NA	TRBV11-2	NA	TRBJ1-4	TGTGCCAGCAGCGCTTCAACTAATGAAAAACTGTTTTTT	CASSASTNEKLFF
NA	TRBV9	NA	TRBJ1-5	TGTGCCAGCAGCGTATCCCATAGCAATCAGCCCCAGCATTTT	CASSVSHSNQPQHF
TRBD1	TRBV28	few	TRBJ2-5	TGTGCCAGCAGTCCCGGGACAGACCAAGAGACCCAGTACTTC	CASSPGTDQETQYF
TRBD1	TRBV19	few	TRBJ1-5	TGTGCCACCCAAGTGGGAGGGGGCCGCAATCAGCCCCAGCATTTT	CATQVGGGRNQPQHF
NA	TRBV4-1	NA	TRBJ2-7	TGCGCCAGCAGCCAAGAAATACACAGGGTCGAGCAGTACTTC	CASSQEIHRVEQYF
NA	TRBV4-1	NA	TRBJ1-2	TGCGCCAGCAGCCATGTCCCCGCAGAAAAGGCTAACTATGGCTACACCTTC	CASSHVPAEKANYGYTF
NA	TRBV6-5	few	TRBJ1-2	TGTGCCAGCGCCTCGGGGGGGAAGGGTGTTGGCTACACCTTC	CASASGGKGVGYTF
TRBD1	TRBV6-5	NA	TRBJ1-2	TGTGCCAGCAGCCTCACAGGACAGGTTAGGAATGGCTACACCTTC	CASSLTGQVRNGYTF
TRBD1	TRBV27	NA	TRBJ2-7	TGTGCCAGCAGTTTATTGGGTGCCTCGGGACAGGGAATATACGAGCAGTACTTC	CASSLLGASGQGIYEQYF
NA	TRBV30	NA	TRBJ1-6	TGTGCCTGGAGTCAGGTTAATTCACCCCTCCACTTT	CAWSQVNSPLHF
TRBD1	TRBV6-6	NA	TRBJ1-1	TGTGCCAGCAGTCCCACAGGGGGACCAAACACTGAAGCTTTCTTT	CASSPTGGPNTEAFF
TRBD2	TRBV20-1	few	TRBJ2-5	TGCAGTGGGGGGACTAGCGCGTTCCAGTACTTC	CSGGTSAFQYF
TRBD1	TRBV4-2	few	TRBJ1-2	TGTGCCAGCAGCCAGTTTCTCGGAGACAGGGGGCTGGGTGGCTACACCTTC	CASSQFLGDRGLGGYTF
NA	TRBV27	NA	TRBJ2-1	TGTGCCAGCCGGGGGGCGTACAATGAGCAGTTCTTC	CASRGAYNEQFF
NA	TRBV6-5	once	TRBJ2-1	TGTGCCAGCAGTTACTCGGGGGGGCCTAACAATGAGCAGTTCTTC	CASSYSGGPNNEQFF
NA	TRBV6-5	NA	TRBJ2-7	TGTGCCACCATCACCACCCCGGCGCGGGCCTACGAGCAGTACTTC	CATITTPARAYEQYF
TRBD1	TRBV5-1	NA	TRBJ1-3	TGCGCCAGCAGCAGCTACTTACAGGGGGACTCTGGAAACACCATATATTTT	CASSSYLQGDSGNTIYF
NA	TRBV28	NA	TRBJ1-2	TGTGCCACAGGCGTGGCAGGGGTTATGAAGGGCTACACCTTC	CATGVAGVMKGYTF
TRBD1	TRBV7-6	NA	TRBJ2-2	TGTGCCAGCAGCCTGGGGGACAGCTTTTACACCGGGGAGCTGTTTTTT	CASSLGDSFYTGELFF
NA	TRBV15	NA	TRBJ1-1	TGTGCCACCAGCACGTCCAGGGTCTACCCTGAAGCTTTCTTT	CATSTSRVYPEAFF
TRBD1	TRBV30	NA	TRBJ2-7	TGTGCCTGGGCCACGGGACAGGGCTCCTACGAGCAGTACTTC	CAWATGQGSYEQYF
NA	TRBV19	NA	TRBJ2-3	TGTGCCAGTAGTATAACGGGATCCAGCACAGATACGCAGTATTTT	CASSITGSSTDTQYF
NA	TRBV29-1	few	TRBJ2-5	TGCAGCGTTGATCAAGACCAGTACTTC	CSVDQDQYF
TRBD1	TRBV18	NA	TRBJ1-3	TGTGCCAGCTCACCGGTGGCGGGACAGCCGGCCCTCTCTGGAAACACCATATATTTT	CASSPVAGQPALSGNTIYF
TRBD2	TRBV6-1	few	TRBJ2-3	TGTGCCAGCAGTGAGGAGCGGGGGGGCGCGGATACGCAGTATTTT	CASSEERGGADTQYF
TRBD1	TRBV7-9	NA	TRBJ1-1	TGTGCCAGCAGCACCGGACAGGGGTCGAACACTGAAGCTTTCTTT	CASSTGQGSNTEAFF
NA	TRBV28	NA	TRBJ1-6	TGTGCCAGCAGTCAAGGACGCGTCTTATATTCACCCCTCCACTTT	CASSQGRVLYSPLHF
NA	TRBV12-5	NA	TRBJ2-7	TGTGCTAGTGGACCGGACACAAACTACGAGCAGTACTTC	CASGPDTNYEQYF
NA	TRBV5-6	NA	TRBJ2-3	TGTGCCAGCAGCTCCCGACGAGAGGGCGGCACAGATACGCAGTATTTT	CASSSRREGGTDTQYF
TRBD1	TRBV7-3	NA	TRBJ2-5	TGTGCCAGCAGCTCCTCGGACAGGGAGGTAGAGACCCAGTACTTC	CASSSSDREVETQYF
NA	TRBV6-6	NA	TRBJ1-4	TGTGCCAGCAGTTACTCGACGTGGGAAAAACTGTTTTTT	CASSYSTWEKLFF
TRBD2	TRBV6-8	NA	TRBJ2-1	TGTGCCAGCAGTTTAGCGGGGGGGCCTATCAATGAGCAGTTCTTC	CASSLAGGPINEQFF
TRBD2	TRBV9	few	TRBJ2-5	TGTGCCAGCAGCCCTCCCTCAATTAGCGGGGGCGGGGAGACCCAGTACTTC	CASSPPSISGGGETQYF
TRBD1	TRBV4-2	NA	TRBJ1-2	TGTGCCAGCAGCCAAGTGGGACAGGGTTTTAAGGGGACCTACACCTTC	CASSQVGQGFKGTYTF
NA	TRBV6-1	NA	TRBJ1-5	TGTGCCAGCAGGACCTTGGGGCAGCCCCAGCATTTT	CASRTLGQPQHF
TRBD2	TRBV5-1	NA	TRBJ2-5	TGCGCCAGCAGCTTGGGATCCCCTAGCGGGGAGACCCAGTACTTC	CASSLGSPSGETQYF
NA	TRBV5-5	once	TRBJ1-5	TGTGCCAGCAGCTTGGACGCGGGCGGGGGGTCTAATCAGCCCCAGCATTTT	CASSLDAGGGSNQPQHF
NA	TRBV19	NA	TRBJ1-5	TGTGCCAGTAGTACCATCCGGGAAGCGAGGAATCAGCCCCAGCATTTT	CASSTIREARNQPQHF
TRBD2	TRBV5-4	NA	TRBJ2-2	TGTGCCAGCAGCTTTGGGACTAGCGACTTGGGCGGGGAGCTGTTTTTT	CASSFGTSDLGGELFF
TRBD1	TRBV9	NA	TRBJ1-6	TGTGCCAGCAGCACCCAGGGGGCTGCTAATTCACCCCTCCACTTT	CASSTQGAANSPLHF
NA	TRBV6-5	NA	TRBJ1-1	TGTGCCAGCAGCCCAACAGGAGGTGTGAACACTGAAGCTTTCTTT	CASSPTGGVNTEAFF